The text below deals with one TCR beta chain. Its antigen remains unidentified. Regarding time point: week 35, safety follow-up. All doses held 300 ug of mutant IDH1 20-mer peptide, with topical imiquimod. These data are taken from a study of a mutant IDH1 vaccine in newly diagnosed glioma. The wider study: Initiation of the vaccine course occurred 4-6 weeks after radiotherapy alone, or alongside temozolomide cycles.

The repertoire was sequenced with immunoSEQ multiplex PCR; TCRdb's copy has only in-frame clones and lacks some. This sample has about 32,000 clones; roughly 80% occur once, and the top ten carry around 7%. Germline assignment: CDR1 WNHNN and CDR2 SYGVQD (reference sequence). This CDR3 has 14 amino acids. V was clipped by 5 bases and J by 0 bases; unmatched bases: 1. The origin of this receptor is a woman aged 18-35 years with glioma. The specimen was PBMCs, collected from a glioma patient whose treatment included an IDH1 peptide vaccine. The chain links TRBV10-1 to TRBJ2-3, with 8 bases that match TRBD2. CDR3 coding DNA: TGCGCCAGCAGTAGCGGGAGAAGCACAGATACGCAGTATTTT. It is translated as CASSSGRSTDTQYF.